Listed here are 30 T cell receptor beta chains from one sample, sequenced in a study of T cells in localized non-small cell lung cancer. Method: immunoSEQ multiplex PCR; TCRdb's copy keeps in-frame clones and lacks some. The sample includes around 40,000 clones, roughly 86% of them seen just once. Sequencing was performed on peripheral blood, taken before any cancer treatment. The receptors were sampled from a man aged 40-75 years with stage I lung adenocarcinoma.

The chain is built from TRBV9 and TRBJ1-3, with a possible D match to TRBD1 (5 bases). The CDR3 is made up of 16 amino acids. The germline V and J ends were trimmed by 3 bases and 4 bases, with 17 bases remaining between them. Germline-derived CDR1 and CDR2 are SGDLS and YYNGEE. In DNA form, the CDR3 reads TGTGCCAGCAGCGCGGCGGGGGGACCGGTGGGAAACACCATATATTTT. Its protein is CASSAAGGPVGNTIYF.

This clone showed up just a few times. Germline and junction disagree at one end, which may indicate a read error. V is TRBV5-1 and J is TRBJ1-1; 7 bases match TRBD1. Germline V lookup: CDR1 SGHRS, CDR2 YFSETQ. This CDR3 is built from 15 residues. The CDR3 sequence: CASRLGQNRNTEAFF. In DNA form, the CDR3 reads TGCGCCAGCAGATTGGGACAGAACAGGAACACTGAAGCTTTCTTT.

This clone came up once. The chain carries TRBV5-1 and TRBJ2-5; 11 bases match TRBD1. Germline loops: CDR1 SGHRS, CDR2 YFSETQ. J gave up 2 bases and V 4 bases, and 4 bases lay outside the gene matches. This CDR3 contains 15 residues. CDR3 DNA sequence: TGCGCCAGCAGCATCGGGACAGGGGGACAAGAGACCCAGTACTTC. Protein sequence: CASSIGTGGQETQYF. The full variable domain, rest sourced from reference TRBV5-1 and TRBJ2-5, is KAGVTQTPRYLIKTRGQQVTLSCSPISGHRSVSWYQQTPGQGLQFLFEYFSETQRNKGNFPGRFSGRQFSNSRSEMNVSTLELGDSALYLCASSIGTGGQETQYFGPGTRLLVL.

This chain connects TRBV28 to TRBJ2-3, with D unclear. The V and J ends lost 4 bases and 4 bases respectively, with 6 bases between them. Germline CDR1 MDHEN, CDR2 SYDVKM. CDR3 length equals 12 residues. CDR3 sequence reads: CASSSVADTQYF. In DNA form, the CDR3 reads TGTGCCAGCAGTTCGGTTGCAGATACGCAGTATTTT.

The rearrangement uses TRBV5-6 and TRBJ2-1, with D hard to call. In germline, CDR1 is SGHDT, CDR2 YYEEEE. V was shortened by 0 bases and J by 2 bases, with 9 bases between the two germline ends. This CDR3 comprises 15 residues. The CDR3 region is CASSLGRNPYNEQFF. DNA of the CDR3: TGTGCCAGCAGCTTGGGCAGGAACCCCTACAATGAGCAGTTCTTC.

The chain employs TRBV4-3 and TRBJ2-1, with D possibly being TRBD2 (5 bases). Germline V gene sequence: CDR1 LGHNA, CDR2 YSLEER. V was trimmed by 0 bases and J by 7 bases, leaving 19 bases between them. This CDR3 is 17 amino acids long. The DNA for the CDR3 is TGCGCCAGCAGCCAAGATCCCCCCCGGGGTACCTTTAATGAGCAGTTCTTC. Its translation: CASSQDPPRGTFNEQFF.

CDR3 sequence (DNA): TGTGCCTGGAGTACGGACAGGGGGGGCTACGAGCAGTACTTC. This sequence encodes CAWSTDRGGYEQYF. V and J are TRBV30 and TRBJ2-7; 10 bases fit TRBD1. Germline loops: CDR1 GTSNPN, CDR2 SVGIG (reference sequence). The CDR3 has 14 residues. Trimming cost V 2 bases and J 3 bases; bases outside gene matches: 4.

This CDR3 is CASSEAGWGQPQHF. CDR3 coding DNA: TGTGCCAGCAGTGAAGCAGGGTGGGGTCAGCCCCAGCATTTT. The chain recombines TRBV6-1 with TRBJ1-5, with D unclear. The CDR3 has 14 residues. The germline V gene encodes CDR1 MNHNS and CDR2 SASEGT. V was pared by 0 bases and J by 6 bases, with 9 bases between.

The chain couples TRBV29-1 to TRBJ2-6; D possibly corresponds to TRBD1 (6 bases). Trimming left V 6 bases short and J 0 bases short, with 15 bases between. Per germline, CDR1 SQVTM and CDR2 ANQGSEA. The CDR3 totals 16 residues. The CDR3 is CSVVGDNFSGANVLTF. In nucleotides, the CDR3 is TGCAGCGTCGTGGGGGACAATTTCTCTGGGGCCAACGTCCTGACTTTC.

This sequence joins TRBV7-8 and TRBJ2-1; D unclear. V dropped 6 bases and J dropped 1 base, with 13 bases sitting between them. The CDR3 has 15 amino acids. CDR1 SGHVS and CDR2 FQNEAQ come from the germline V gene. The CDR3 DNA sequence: TGTGCCAGCAGAAGATCTGACGAATCCTACAATGAGCAGTTCTTC. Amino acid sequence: CASRRSDESYNEQFF.

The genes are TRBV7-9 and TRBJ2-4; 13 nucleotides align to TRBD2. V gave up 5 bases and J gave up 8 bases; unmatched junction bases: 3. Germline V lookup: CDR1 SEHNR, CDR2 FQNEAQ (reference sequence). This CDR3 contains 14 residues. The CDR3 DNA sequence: TGTGCCAGCAGCCGGACTAGCGGGGGAGACATTCAGTACTTC. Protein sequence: CASSRTSGGDIQYF.

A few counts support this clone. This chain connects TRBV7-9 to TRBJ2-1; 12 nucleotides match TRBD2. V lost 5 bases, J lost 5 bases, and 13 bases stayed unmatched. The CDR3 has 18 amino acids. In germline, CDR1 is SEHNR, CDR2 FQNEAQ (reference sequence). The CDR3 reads CASSLPFRLAGVHNEQFF. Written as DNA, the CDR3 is TGTGCCAGCAGCCTACCTTTCCGACTAGCGGGAGTGCACAATGAGCAGTTCTTC.

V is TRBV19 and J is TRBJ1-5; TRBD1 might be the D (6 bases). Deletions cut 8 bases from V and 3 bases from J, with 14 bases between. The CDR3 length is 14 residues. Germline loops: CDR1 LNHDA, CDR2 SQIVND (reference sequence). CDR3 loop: CASSSDSHNQPQHF. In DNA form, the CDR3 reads TGTGCCAGTTCTTCGGACAGCCACAATCAGCCCCAGCATTTT.

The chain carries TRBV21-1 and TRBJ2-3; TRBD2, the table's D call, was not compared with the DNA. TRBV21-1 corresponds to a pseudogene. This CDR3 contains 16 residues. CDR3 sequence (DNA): TGTGCCAGCAGCAAAGGGGGGACTAGCGCCACAGATACGCAGTATTTT. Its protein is CASSKGGTSATDTQYF.

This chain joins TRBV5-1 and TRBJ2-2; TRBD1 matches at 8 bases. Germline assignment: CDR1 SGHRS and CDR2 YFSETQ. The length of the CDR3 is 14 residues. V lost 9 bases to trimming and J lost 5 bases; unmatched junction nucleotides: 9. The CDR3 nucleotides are TGCGCCACGGGGCAGGGGGCGAGAACCGGGGAGCTGTTTTTT. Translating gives CATGQGARTGELFF.

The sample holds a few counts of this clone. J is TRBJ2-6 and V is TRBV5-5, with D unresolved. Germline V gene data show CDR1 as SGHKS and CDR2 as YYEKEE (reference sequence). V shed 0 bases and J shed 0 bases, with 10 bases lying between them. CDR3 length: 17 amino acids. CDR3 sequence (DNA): TGTGCCAGCAGCTTGGGGCACACCCGCTCTGGGGCCAACGTCCTGACTTTC. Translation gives CASSLGHTRSGANVLTF.

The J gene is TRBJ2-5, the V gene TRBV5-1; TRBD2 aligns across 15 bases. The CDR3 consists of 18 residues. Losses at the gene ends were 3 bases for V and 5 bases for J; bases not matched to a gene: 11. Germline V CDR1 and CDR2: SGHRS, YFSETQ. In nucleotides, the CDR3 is TGCGCCAGCAGCTACCCCGGGACTAGCGGGAGGCCTGGGGAGACCCAGTACTTC. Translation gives CASSYPGTSGRPGETQYF.

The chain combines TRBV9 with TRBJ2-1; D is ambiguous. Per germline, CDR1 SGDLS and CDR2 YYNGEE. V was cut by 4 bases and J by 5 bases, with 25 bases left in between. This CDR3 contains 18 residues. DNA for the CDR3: TGTGCCAGCAGCCTGAGAGCAGGTATAATTGCCGGAAACAATGAGCAGTTCTTC. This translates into CASSLRAGIIAGNNEQFF.

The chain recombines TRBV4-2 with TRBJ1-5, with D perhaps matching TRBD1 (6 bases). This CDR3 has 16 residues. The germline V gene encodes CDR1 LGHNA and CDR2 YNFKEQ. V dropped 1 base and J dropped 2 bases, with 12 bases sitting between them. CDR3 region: CASSQVSGGGNQPQHF. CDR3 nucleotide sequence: TGTGCCAGCAGCCAAGTATCCGGGGGCGGCAATCAGCCCCAGCATTTT.

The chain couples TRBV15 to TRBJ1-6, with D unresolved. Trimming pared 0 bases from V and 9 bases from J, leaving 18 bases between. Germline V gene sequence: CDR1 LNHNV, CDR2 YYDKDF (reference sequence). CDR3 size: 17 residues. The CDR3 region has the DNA TGTGCCACCAGCAGAGAAATTGACACCCGGTTCGGTTCACCCCTCCACTTT. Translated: CATSREIDTRFGSPLHF.

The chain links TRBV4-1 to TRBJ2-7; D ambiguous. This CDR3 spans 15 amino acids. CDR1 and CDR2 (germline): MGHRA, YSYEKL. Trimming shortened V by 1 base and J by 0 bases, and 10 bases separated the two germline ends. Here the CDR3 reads CASSQVTASSYEQYF. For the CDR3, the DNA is TGCGCCAGCAGCCAAGTAACTGCAAGCTCCTACGAGCAGTACTTC.

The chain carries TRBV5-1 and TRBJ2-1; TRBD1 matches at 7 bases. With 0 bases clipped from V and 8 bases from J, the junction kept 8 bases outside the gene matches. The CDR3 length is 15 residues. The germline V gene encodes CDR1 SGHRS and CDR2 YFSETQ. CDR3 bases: TGCGCCAGCAGCTTGGAGCAGGGGGAAGTCGATGAGCAGTTCTTC. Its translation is CASSLEQGEVDEQFF. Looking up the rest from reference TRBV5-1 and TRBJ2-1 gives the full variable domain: KAGVTQTPRYLIKTRGQQVTLSCSPISGHRSVSWYQQTPGQGLQFLFEYFSETQRNKGNFPGRFSGRQFSNSRSEMNVSTLELGDSALYLCASSLEQGEVDEQFFGPGTRLTVL.

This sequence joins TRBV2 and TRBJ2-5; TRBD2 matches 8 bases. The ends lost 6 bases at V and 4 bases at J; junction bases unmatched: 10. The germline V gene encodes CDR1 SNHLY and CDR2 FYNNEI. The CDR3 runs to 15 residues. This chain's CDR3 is CASSNPSGRGETQYF. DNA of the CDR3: TGTGCCAGCAGCAACCCATCCGGGAGGGGAGAGACCCAGTACTTC.

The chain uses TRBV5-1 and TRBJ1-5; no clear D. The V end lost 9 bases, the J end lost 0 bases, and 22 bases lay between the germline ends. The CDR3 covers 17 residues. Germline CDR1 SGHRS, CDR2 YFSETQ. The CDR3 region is CATSSTQENYSNQPQHF. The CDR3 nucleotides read TGCGCCACTTCGTCCACGCAGGAGAATTATAGCAATCAGCCCCAGCATTTT.

CDR3 loop: CASSQAGASGASYNEQFF. The CDR3 DNA is TGCGCCAGCAGCCAAGCCGGGGCTAGCGGGGCCTCCTACAATGAGCAGTTCTTC. This sequence joins TRBV4-1 and TRBJ2-1; TRBD2 matches at 9 bases. Germline CDR1 MGHRA, CDR2 YSYEKL. This CDR3 has 18 residues. Trimming at V came to 1 base and at J to 0 bases, leaving 7 bases not matched to a gene.

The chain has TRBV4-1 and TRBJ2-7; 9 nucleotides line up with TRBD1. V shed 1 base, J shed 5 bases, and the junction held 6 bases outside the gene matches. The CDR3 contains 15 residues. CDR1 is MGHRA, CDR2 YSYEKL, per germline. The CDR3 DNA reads TGCGCCAGCAGCCAAGCCGGGACAGGGATCGACGAGCAGTACTTC. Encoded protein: CASSQAGTGIDEQYF.

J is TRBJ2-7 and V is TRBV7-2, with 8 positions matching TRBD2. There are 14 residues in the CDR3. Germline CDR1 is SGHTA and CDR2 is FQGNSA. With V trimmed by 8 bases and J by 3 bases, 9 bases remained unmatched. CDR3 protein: CASGRGGAFYEQYF. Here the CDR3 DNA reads TGTGCCAGCGGCCGGGGGGGGGCATTCTACGAGCAGTACTTC.

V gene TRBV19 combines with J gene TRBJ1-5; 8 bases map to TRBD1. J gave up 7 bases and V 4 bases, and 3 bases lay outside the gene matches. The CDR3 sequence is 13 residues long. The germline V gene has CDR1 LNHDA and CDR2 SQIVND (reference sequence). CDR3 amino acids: CASSRTGPQPQHF. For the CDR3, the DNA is TGTGCCAGTAGTAGGACAGGGCCCCAGCCCCAGCATTTT.

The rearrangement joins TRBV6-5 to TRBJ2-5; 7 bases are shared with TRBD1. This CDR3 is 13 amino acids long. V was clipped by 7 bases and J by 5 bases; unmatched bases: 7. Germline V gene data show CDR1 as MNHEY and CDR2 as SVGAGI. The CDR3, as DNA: TGTGCCAGCACTATCCCAGGGGGTGAGACCCAGTACTTC. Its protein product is CASTIPGGETQYF.

The CDR3 loop reads CAISDTSGRVHNEQFF. CDR3 nucleotide sequence: TGTGCCATCAGTGATACTAGCGGGAGGGTACACAATGAGCAGTTCTTC. V usage is TRBV10-3 and J usage is TRBJ2-1, with 13 bases lining up with TRBD2. This CDR3 is 16 amino acids long. Germline V CDR1 and CDR2: ENHRY, SYGVKD. The V gene end was trimmed by 3 bases and the J gene end by 5 bases; junction bases not matched to a gene: 4.